This T cell receptor (beta chain) was captured by sequencing in a study of Ad26.COV2.S vaccination and SARS-CoV-2 variants. Generated by immunoSEQ multiplex PCR, the TCRdb table keeps only in-frame clones and is missing some. The table records roughly 680,000 clones, roughly 90% of them present only once. Treatment indicated: roughly 20 received Ad26.COV2.S at low or high dose, single or two shots; about 5 received placebo; per-sample allocation not given. Day 63 after the first vaccine or placebo injection was the time point for sampling. Losses at the gene ends were 3 bases for V and 2 bases for J; bases not matched to a gene: 4. The CDR3 extends over 16 amino acids. Germline assignment: CDR1 KGHSH and CDR2 LQKENI.

This rearrangement joins TRBV18 to TRBJ2-5; 12 nucleotides line up with TRBD2. This TCR was sampled from a person aged 18-65 years who received the Ad26.COV2.S COVID-19 vaccine or a placebo. The sequenced sample was peripheral blood, obtained in a trial of Ad26.COV2.S vaccine versus placebo. As DNA, the CDR3 is TGTGCCAGCTCACCCGGACTAGCGGGGTCGCAAGAGACCCAGTACTTC. Its protein product is CASSPGLAGSQETQYF.